Listed below are T cell receptor beta chains from one sample, sequenced in a study of human T cells and chemical hapten exposure. TCRdb fed the RACE reads into MiXCR, producing one record per CDR3 protein. Seen here are about 40,000 distinct CDR3 sequences, approximately 3.4% observed once, and the top ten hold roughly 6.6%. Sample: whole blood, taken in connection with sensitization to the hapten diphenylcyclopropenone (DPC). Receptor source: a man between 35 and 55 years old with alopecia areata. Some clones in this sample may be carry-over from other donors' samples. CDR3s include the opening cysteine and the closing phenylalanine or tryptophan. Each record gives: CDR3 protein, CDR3 DNA, clone size, D gene, V gene, J gene. The D gene is left open where the match is weak. Clone size appears in some rows only: once, few, many, or a class for an expanded clone.

CASSSSGPVANTGELFF	TGTGCCAGCAGCTCCTCAGGGCCAGTCGCGAACACCGGGGAGCTGTTTTTT	few	NA	TRBV7-3	TRBJ2-2
CASSPANLTPLHF	TGTGCCAGTAGTCCCGCCAACTTAACACCCCTCCACTTT	few	NA	TRBV19	TRBJ1-6
CASSQETRGTVSPLHF	TGCGCCAGCAGCCAAGAAACTAGGGGAACGGTTTCACCCCTCCACTTT	NA	NA	TRBV4-1	TRBJ1-6
CASRTLGNSPLHF	TGTGCCAGCAGGACCCTCGGGAATTCACCCCTCCACTTT	many	NA	TRBV27	TRBJ1-6
CASSGGPYEQYF	TGTGCCAGCAGTGGGGGGCCGTACGAGCAGTACTTC	many	NA	TRBV25-1	TRBJ2-7
CASSFRDSGNTIYF	TGTGCCAGCAGCTTCCGTGACTCTGGAAACACCATATATTTT	many	NA	TRBV13	TRBJ1-3
CASSLGQGYAYEQYF	TGTGCCAGCAGCTTGGGTCAGGGATACGCCTACGAGCAGTACTTC	few	NA	TRBV11-2	TRBJ2-7
CASSFNRDSPLHF	TGTGCCAGCAGTTTCAACAGGGATTCACCCCTCCACTTT	many	NA	TRBV6-5	TRBJ1-6
CASSLEGGGHEQYF	TGCGCCAGCAGCTTGGAAGGGGGAGGCCACGAGCAGTACTTC	few	NA	TRBV5-1	TRBJ2-7
CASSVNQPQHF	TGTGCCAGCAGCGTGAATCAGCCCCAGCATTTT	many	NA	TRBV28	TRBJ1-5
CASSLQAGGPTETQYF	TGTGCCAGCAGCTTACAGGCGGGAGGGCCAACAGAGACCCAGTACTTC	many	TRBD2	TRBV7-7	TRBJ2-5
CASKERAVEQYF	TGTGCCAGCAAGGAACGGGCTGTGGAGCAGTACTTC	many	NA	TRBV6-6	TRBJ2-7
CASSQTGGESTEAFF	TGTGCCAGCAGCCAGACAGGGGGTGAGAGCACTGAAGCTTTCTTT	many	TRBD1	TRBV4-2	TRBJ1-1
CASSPSQGANTGELFF	TGTGCCAGCAGCCCCAGCCAGGGCGCGAACACCGGGGAGCTGTTTTTT	many	NA	TRBV9	TRBJ2-2
CAWSVPAGTQETQYF	TGTGCCTGGAGTGTACCAGCGGGGACCCAAGAGACCCAGTACTTC	many	TRBD2	TRBV30	TRBJ2-5
CASSLAGHGGYNEQFF	TGCGCCAGCAGCTTGGCGGGTCACGGCGGGTACAATGAGCAGTTCTTC	many	NA	TRBV5-1	TRBJ2-1